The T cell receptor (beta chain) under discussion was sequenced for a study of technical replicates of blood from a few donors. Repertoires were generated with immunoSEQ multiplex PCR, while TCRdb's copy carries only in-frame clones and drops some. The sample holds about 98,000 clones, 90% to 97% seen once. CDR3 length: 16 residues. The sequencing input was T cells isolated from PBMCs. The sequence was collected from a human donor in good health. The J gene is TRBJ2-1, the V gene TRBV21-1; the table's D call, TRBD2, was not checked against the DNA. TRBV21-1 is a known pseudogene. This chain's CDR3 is CASRQTSGGPYNEQFF. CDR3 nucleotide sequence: TGTGCCAGCAGGCAAACTAGCGGGGGTCCCTACAATGAGCAGTTCTTC.